Listed here are 8 T cell receptor beta chains from one sample, sequenced in a study of blood T cell repertoires in COVID-19. Clones were sequenced by immunoSEQ multiplex PCR, and TCRdb holds only the in-frame ones, with some missing. In the table there are about 250,000 clones, approximately 90% of which are singletons. The source material was peripheral blood. Receptor source: a woman between 40 and 55 years old who had recovered from COVID-19.

This chain links TRBV18 with TRBJ1-4, with no clear D. The CDR3 consists of 16 residues. CDR1 is KGHSH, CDR2 LQKENI, per germline. V gave up 3 bases and J gave up 4 bases, with 15 bases separating them. The CDR3, as DNA: TGTGCCAGCTCACCTCTACCATTACGGGGTAATGAAAAACTGTTTTTT. Translation gives CASSPLPLRGNEKLFF.

This rearrangement joins TRBV19 to TRBJ1-6; 7 bases match TRBD1. The V and J ends lost 5 bases and 7 bases, in that order; junction bases with no gene match: 8. This CDR3 has 15 amino acids. Per the germline V gene, CDR1 is LNHDA and CDR2 is SQIVND (reference sequence). The DNA of the CDR3 is TGTGCCAGTAGTCCGACAGGGCCTCGAAATTCACCCCTCCACTTT. This sequence encodes CASSPTGPRNSPLHF.

V and J are TRBV9 and TRBJ2-3; perhaps TRBD2 as D (7 bases). Trimming cost V 7 bases and J 0 bases, with 9 bases left between them. This CDR3 contains 13 residues. Looked up from germline, CDR1 is SGDLS and CDR2 is YYNGEE. CDR3 nucleotides: TGTGCCAGCCGGGGGGCCAGCACAGATACGCAGTATTTT. Its protein is CASRGASTDTQYF.

This clone was detected only a few times. Other DNA sequences in the sample encode the same CDR3. The chain employs TRBV5-1 and TRBJ2-2; maybe TRBD1 (5 bases). CDR1 and CDR2 (germline): SGHRS, YFSETQ. V gave up 0 bases and J gave up 1 base, with 7 bases separating them. CDR3 length equals 15 residues. CDR3 nucleotides: TGCGCCAGCAGCTTGGCCGACAGGAACACCGGGGAGCTGTTTTTT. It specifies CASSLADRNTGELFF.

The J gene is TRBJ2-1, the V gene TRBV19; weak D call: TRBD2 (6 bases). The CDR3 has 16 residues. The germline gives CDR1 LNHDA, CDR2 SQIVND (reference sequence). V was clipped by 4 bases and J by 6 bases, with 19 bases between them. The DNA for the CDR3 is TGTGCCAGTAGTAGACCAAGGGACTGGATAAGCAATGAGCAGTTCTTC. Residues: CASSRPRDWISNEQFF.

The J gene is TRBJ2-3, the V gene TRBV14, with 9 nucleotides matching TRBD1. The CDR3 consists of 15 residues. Germline V lookup: CDR1 SGHDN, CDR2 FVKESK. The CDR3 spells CVSKDRTGAPDTQYF. CDR3 in DNA: TGTGTCTCCAAAGATCGGACAGGGGCGCCAGATACGCAGTATTTT.

V and J are TRBV9 and TRBJ2-5; 10 bases match TRBD1. The trim removed 1 base at V and 2 bases at J, leaving 5 bases unmatched. This CDR3 has 16 residues. The germline V gene encodes CDR1 SGDLS and CDR2 YYNGEE. The DNA for the CDR3 is TGTGCCAGCAGCGTACGGGACAGGGGATTTCAAGAGACCCAGTACTTC. This gives the protein CASSVRDRGFQETQYF. Full variable domain (missing parts from reference TRBV9 and TRBJ2-5): DSGVTQTPKHLITATGQRVTLRCSPRSGDLSVYWYQQSLDQGLQFLIQYYNGEERAKGNILERFSAQQFPDLHSELNLSSLELGDSALYFCASSVRDRGFQETQYFGPGTRLLVL.

The V and J genes are TRBV7-2 and TRBJ1-2; D may be TRBD1 (5 bases). V lost 5 bases, J lost 2 bases, and 12 bases lay in between. CDR3 size: 14 residues. CDR1 and CDR2 from the germline V gene are SGHTA and FQGNSA. In DNA, the CDR3 is TGTGCCAGCAGCAGAACGACAGTGAACTATGGCTACACCTTC. Its protein is CASSRTTVNYGYTF.